Here is one TCR beta chain with its context. The antigen is not known. CDR3 length: 16 residues. Trimming cost V 0 bases and J 0 bases, with 12 bases left between them. CDR1 and CDR2 from the germline V gene are GTSNPN and SVGIG (reference sequence). This sample is drawn from a study of cytomegalovirus exposure and HLA in healthy donors. Findings and limits, study-wide: Clusters of TCRs from the first cohort tended to co-occur in the 95 to 150 validation repertoires (as a later analysis found).

Data came from immunoSEQ multiplex PCR; TCRdb stores just in-frame clones and leaves some out. The sample lists 150,000 to 200,000 clones; approximately 86% were seen once. This clonotype was sampled from a man in his late teens or twenties in good health and CMV-seropositive. This chain connects TRBV30 to TRBJ1-5; D is possibly TRBD1 (5 bases). The sequencing input was PBMCs. CDR3 in amino acids: CAWSVKGPYSNQPQHF. The CDR3 DNA sequence: TGTGCCTGGAGTGTGAAGGGGCCTTATAGCAATCAGCCCCAGCATTTT.